This TCR beta chain was identified in a study of T cell repertoires in cytomegalovirus infection. TCRdb ran MiXCR on the reads and lists one entry per CDR3 protein. The sample carries about 89,000 distinct CDR3 sequences, less than 30% recorded once. This clonotype was observed many times. Its antigen remains unknown. The sequenced sample was CD8+ T cells from cultured PBMCs, obtained from culture after CMV antigen stimulation. This sequence was found in a human donor in good health (CMV status not recorded). Some clones in this sample may be carry-over from other donors' samples.

In DNA, the CDR3 is TGTGCCAGCAGCCCTAGGGCGTCTAGCGGGGCAGAGCAGTACTTC. This encodes CASSPRASSGAEQYF. V gene TRBV7-8 combines with J gene TRBJ2-7; the match to TRBD2 covers 9 bases. There are 15 residues in the CDR3. CDR1 is SGHVS, CDR2 FQNEAQ, per germline. The V segment lost 5 bases and the J segment 7 bases; nucleotides outside the gene matches: 12.